This T cell receptor (beta chain) emerged from a study of blood T cell repertoires in COVID-19. Study details: Specimens from acute and convalescent COVID-19 originated in the United States, Italy and Spain. From T cells, B-cell-depleted T cells, or PBMCs came the material, which was cDNA or gDNA.

In the original workflow: Reference gene primer amplification gave estimated nucleated cell counts. Assay used: immunoSEQ multiplex PCR; TCRdb lists only in-frame clones, some missing. The DNA was the basis for D and trimming; V, J and clone size are from that table. The data hold 650,000 to 800,000 clones, with 85% to 90% observed a single time. The CDR3 has 13 residues. Germline CDR1 is MNHEY and CDR2 is SMNVEV (reference sequence). V lost 5 bases and J lost 3, with 10 bases in between. This receptor was obtained from a woman in her late teens or twenties with acute or convalescent COVID-19. The specimen sequenced was peripheral blood. The gene calls are TRBV27 and TRBJ1-2; D is perhaps TRBD1 (6 bases). The DNA of the CDR3 is TGTGCCAGCAGTAACAGGGATTACTATGGCTACACCTTC. It yields the protein CASSNRDYYGYTF.